These 5 T cell receptor beta chains were all obtained from the same sample, sequenced in a study of vaccination and CD4 T cells after COVID-19 (dated by TCRdb to between 2020 and 2023). No antigen is known for these receptors. The treatment or condition label corresponds to: approximately 9-day PBMC culture with coronavirus spike peptide pools or control peptides (ViraFEST assay). The method was PCR. Instrument on record: Illumina iSeq 100. DNA from cultured CD4+ T cells was subjected to TCR sequencing with the Oncomine TCR Beta short-read assay at the Johns Hopkins FTIC core. TCRdb handled the public reads itself, with Q25 trimming in fastp and clone calling in MiXCR, and kept productive beta chains. Entries are consolidated by CDR3 protein sequence, retaining the most common genes and DNA. Within this sample are approximately 20,000 distinct CDR3 sequences, with just under 80% of them counted one time only. Around 17% of the sample goes to the ten largest clones.

The sample was CD4+ T cells from blood, cultured in vitro, taken after SARS-CoV-2 vaccination. All receptors come from a human donor who received a COVID-19 vaccine.

The chain uses TRBV3-1 and TRBJ1-6; D is undetermined. CDR3 length: 13 residues. Looked up from germline, CDR1 is LGHDT and CDR2 is YNNKEL (reference sequence). The V end lost 1 base, the J end lost 7 bases, and 5 bases lay between the germline ends. The CDR3 region is CASSQVDNSPLHF. In DNA form, the CDR3 reads TGTGCCAGCAGCCAAGTAGACAATTCACCCCTCCACTTT.

This chain joins TRBV20-1 and TRBJ1-5; D is undetermined. Trimming removed 1 base from V and 0 bases from J, with 7 bases in between. Germline assignment: CDR1 DFQATT and CDR2 SNEGSKA (reference sequence). The CDR3 contains 14 residues. In DNA, the CDR3 is TGCAGTGCTAGAGTCGGCAATAGCAATCAGCCCCAGCATTTT. Its translation is CSARVGNSNQPQHF.

This rearrangement joins TRBV19 to TRBJ1-5; no firm D call. CDR1 and CDR2 (germline): LNHDA, SQIVND (reference sequence). Deletions cut 6 bases from V and 3 bases from J, with 9 bases between. This CDR3 spans 13 amino acids. Here the CDR3 DNA reads TGTGCCAGTAGCCAGTCGAACAATCAGCCCCAGCATTTT. Translating it yields CASSQSNNQPQHF.

This chain links TRBV20-1 with TRBJ2-7; TRBD1 agrees at 8 bases. After removal of 4 bases from V and 2 bases from J, the junction contained 10 bases not matched to a gene. Germline V gives CDR1 DFQATT, CDR2 SNEGSKA (reference sequence). The CDR3 loop spans 15 amino acids. The CDR3 loop reads CSATADRGSPYEQYF. The CDR3 DNA follows: TGCAGTGCTACCGCAGACAGGGGATCGCCCTACGAGCAGTACTTC.

This clonotype has only one observation. The V gene is TRBV24-1, the J gene TRBJ2-7, with D maybe TRBD1 (6 bases). The CDR3 runs 16 residues. V dropped 2 bases and J dropped 4 bases, with 17 bases sitting between them. CDR1 and CDR2 from the germline V gene are KGHDR and SFDVKD. The CDR3 DNA sequence: TGTGCCACCAGTGATTCGGACAGAAGCCCCTCTTACGAGCAGTACTTC. Translated, it gives CATSDSDRSPSYEQYF.